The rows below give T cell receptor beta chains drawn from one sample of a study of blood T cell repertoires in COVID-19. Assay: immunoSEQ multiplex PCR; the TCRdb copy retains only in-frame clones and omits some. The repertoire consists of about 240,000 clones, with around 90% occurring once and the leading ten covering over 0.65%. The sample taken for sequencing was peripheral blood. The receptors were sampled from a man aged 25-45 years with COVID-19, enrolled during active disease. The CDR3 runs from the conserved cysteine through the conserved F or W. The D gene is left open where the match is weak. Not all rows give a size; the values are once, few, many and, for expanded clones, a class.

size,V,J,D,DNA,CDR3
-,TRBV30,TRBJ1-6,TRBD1,TGTGCCTGGAGGACCGGGACAGGGGGCTGGTCACCCCTCCACTTT,CAWRTGTGGWSPLHF
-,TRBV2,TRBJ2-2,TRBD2,TGTGCCAGCAGCTTAGCGGGGACGGGCGGGGAGCTGTTTTTT,CASSLAGTGGELFF
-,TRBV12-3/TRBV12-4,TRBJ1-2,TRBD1,TGTGCCAGCACCCGGGACAGGGTGAATGGCTACACCTTC,CASTRDRVNGYTF
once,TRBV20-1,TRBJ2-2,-,TGCAGTGCTAGTGACGGTTTCGGGGAGCTGTTTTTT,CSASDGFGELFF
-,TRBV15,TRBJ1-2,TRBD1,TGTGCCACCAGCAGGGACAGGGGGGTTTATGGCTACACCTTC,CATSRDRGVYGYTF
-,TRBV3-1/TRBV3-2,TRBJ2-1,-,TGTGCCAGCAGCCAAGTCGGCGGCGAGCAGTTCTTC,CASSQVGGEQFF
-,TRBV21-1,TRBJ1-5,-,TGTGCCAGCAGCTCCGGACAGGAAGCTAATCAGCCCCAGCATTTT,CASSSGQEANQPQHF
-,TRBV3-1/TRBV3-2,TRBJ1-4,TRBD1,TGTGCCAGCAGCTGGGACAGGGGGAATGAAAAACTGTTTTTT,CASSWDRGNEKLFF
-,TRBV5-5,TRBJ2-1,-,TGTGCCAGCAGCCCGATCGCGAGAGTCAGGGTTGATGAGCAGTTCTTC,CASSPIARVRVDEQFF
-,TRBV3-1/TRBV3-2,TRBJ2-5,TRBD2,TGTGCCAGCAGCCGGACTAGCGGTGAGACCCAGTACTTC,CASSRTSGETQYF
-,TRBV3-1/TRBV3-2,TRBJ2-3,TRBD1,TGTGCCAGCAGCCTTCGACAGGGGGGCACAGATACGCAGTATTTT,CASSLRQGGTDTQYF
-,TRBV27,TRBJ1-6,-,TGTGCCAGCAGTTTACAGGGGCAATCACCCCTCCACTTT,CASSLQGQSPLHF
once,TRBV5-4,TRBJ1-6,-,TGTGCCAGCAGCCCGGGGACAACAAATAATTCACCCCTCCACTTT,CASSPGTTNNSPLHF
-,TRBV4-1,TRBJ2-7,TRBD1,TGCGCCAGCAGCCAAGATTCTACAAGGGGACAGGGGTTCGAGCAGTACTTC,CASSQDSTRGQGFEQYF
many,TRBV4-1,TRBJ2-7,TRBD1,TGCGCCAGCAGCCAAGATTGGCCAGGGGGCGGCGAGCAGTACTTC,CASSQDWPGGGEQYF
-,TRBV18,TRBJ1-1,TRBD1,TGTGCCAGCTCACATGACAGGGGCCTGATGAACACTGAAGCTTTCTTT,CASSHDRGLMNTEAFF
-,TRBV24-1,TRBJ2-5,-,TGTGCCACCAGTGATTCCCCTGGGTCAGGGGTTGGGGGAGAGACCCAGTACTTC,CATSDSPGSGVGGETQYF
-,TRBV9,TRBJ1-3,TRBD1,TGTGCCAGCAGCGTAGCAGTAAGGGGGCGATTTGGAAACACCATATATTTT,CASSVAVRGRFGNTIYF
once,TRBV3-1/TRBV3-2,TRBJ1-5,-,TGTGCCAGCAGCCAAGGGGGGGGACAGCCCCAGCATTTT,CASSQGGGQPQHF
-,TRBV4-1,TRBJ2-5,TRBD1,TGCGCCAGCGCATACGAAGGGACAGGCCAAGAGACCCAGTACTTC,CASAYEGTGQETQYF
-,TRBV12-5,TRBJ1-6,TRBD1,TGTGCTAGTAAAGCTCAGTTTGCAGGGGGCGCCGGTAATTCACCCCTCCACTTT,CASKAQFAGGAGNSPLHF
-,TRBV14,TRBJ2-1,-,TGTGCCAGCAGCCAAGATCGGTTGGTGCAGTTCTTC,CASSQDRLVQFF
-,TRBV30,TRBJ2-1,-,TGTGCCTGGGGACAGTTCCCTCCGTTCTTC,CAWGQFPPFF
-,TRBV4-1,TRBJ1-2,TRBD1,TGCGCCAGCAGTCCTGGACAGGGGGCTCTAGAGAACTATGGCTACACCTTC,CASSPGQGALENYGYTF
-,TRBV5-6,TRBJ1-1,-,TGTGCCAGCAGCCCCCTCGGGATTATGAACACTGAAGCTTTCTTT,CASSPLGIMNTEAFF
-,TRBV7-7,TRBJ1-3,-,TGTGCCAGCAGTCCCTCGGACAGAGGAAACACCATATATTTT,CASSPSDRGNTIYF
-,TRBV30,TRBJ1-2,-,TGTGCCTGGGGGTCCTCCTATGGCTACACCTTC,CAWGSSYGYTF
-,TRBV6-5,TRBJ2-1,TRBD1,TGTGCCAGCAGTCGGGACAGATACAATGAGCAGTTCTTC,CASSRDRYNEQFF
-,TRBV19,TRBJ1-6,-,TGTGCCAGTGGTGGGAGCTCCTATAATTCACCCCTCCACTTT,CASGGSSYNSPLHF
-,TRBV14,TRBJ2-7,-,TGTGCCAGCAGCCTTTCCGCCTACGAGCAGTACTTC,CASSLSAYEQYF
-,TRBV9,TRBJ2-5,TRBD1,TGTGCCAGCAGCGTTCTGGGACAGCAAGAGACCCAGTACTTC,CASSVLGQQETQYF
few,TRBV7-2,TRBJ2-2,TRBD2,TGTGCCAGCAGACGCCGGACTAGCGGGTTCACCGGGGAGCTGTTTTTT,CASRRRTSGFTGELFF
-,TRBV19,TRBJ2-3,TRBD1,TGTGCCAGTAGTCAGACAGGGGACACAGATACGCAGTATTTT,CASSQTGDTDTQYF
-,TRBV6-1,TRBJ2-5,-,TGTGCCAGCAGTGAAGCGCGGGAGACCCAGTACTTC,CASSEARETQYF
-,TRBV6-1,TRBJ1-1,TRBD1,TGTGCCAGCAGTGAACGGGACAGCGAGGCTTTCTTT,CASSERDSEAFF
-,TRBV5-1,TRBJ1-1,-,TGCGCCAGCAGCTTACACAGATTGAACACTGAAGCTTTCTTT,CASSLHRLNTEAFF
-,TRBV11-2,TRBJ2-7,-,TGTGCCAGCAGCAAACAGGCGTACACCTACGAGCAGTACTTC,CASSKQAYTYEQYF
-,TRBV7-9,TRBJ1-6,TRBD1,TGTGCCAGCAGCTTAGGGGACAGAAGCTCCTATAATTCACCCCTCCACTTT,CASSLGDRSSYNSPLHF
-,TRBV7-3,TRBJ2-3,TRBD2,TGTGCCAGCAGCATTAGCGGGGGGTACACAGATACGCAGTATTTT,CASSISGGYTDTQYF
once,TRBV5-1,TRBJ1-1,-,TGCGCCAGCAGCTTACAGGGTCTGGAAGGAACTGAAGCTTTCTTT,CASSLQGLEGTEAFF
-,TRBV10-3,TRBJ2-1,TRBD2,TGTGCCATCAGCCCGGGACTAGCGGGGGGACTCTCCTACAATGAGCAGTTCTTC,CAISPGLAGGLSYNEQFF
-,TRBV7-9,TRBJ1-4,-,TGTGCCAGCAGCCCCGGGCAGGGAGGGCGTGAAAAACTGTTTTTT,CASSPGQGGREKLFF
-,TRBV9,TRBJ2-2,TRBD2,TGTGCCAGCAGCGCAAGAGGACTAGTTGAATTTGAGGAGCTGTTTTTT,CASSARGLVEFEELFF
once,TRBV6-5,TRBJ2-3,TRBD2,TGTGCCAGCAGCGGGACTAGTTATACGCAGTATTTT,CASSGTSYTQYF
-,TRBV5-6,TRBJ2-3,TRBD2,TGTGCCAGCAGCCCCGGACTAGAAGCAGATACGCAGTATTTT,CASSPGLEADTQYF
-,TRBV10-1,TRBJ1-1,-,TGCGCCAGCAGTGAGGTATTCGTGAACACTGAAGCTTTCTTT,CASSEVFVNTEAFF
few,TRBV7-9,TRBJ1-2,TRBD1,TGTGCCAGCAGCCTCTCCGGGACAGGGAGAGTCTTAAACTATGGCTACACCTTC,CASSLSGTGRVLNYGYTF
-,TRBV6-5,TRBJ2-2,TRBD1,TGTGCCAGCAGTTATTCGACAGGGGGCACCGGGGAGCTGTTTTTT,CASSYSTGGTGELFF
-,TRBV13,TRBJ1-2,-,TGTGCCAGCAGCTGGGAGGGGCTAAACTATGGCTACACCTTC,CASSWEGLNYGYTF
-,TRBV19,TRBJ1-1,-,TGTGCCGTACAGGAGCGGGGGTCAGGCGGCACTGAAGCTTTCTTT,CAVQERGSGGTEAFF
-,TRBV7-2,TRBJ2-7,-,TGTGCCAGCAGCTTAGACAGGGCCTCCTACGAGCAGTACTTC,CASSLDRASYEQYF
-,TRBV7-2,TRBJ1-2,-,TGTGCCAGCAGCTACTCGGTGGGGAGCGGCGGCTACACCTTC,CASSYSVGSGGYTF
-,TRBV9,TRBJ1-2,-,TGTGCCAGCAGCGTAGGCCAGGGCGACAACTATGGCTACACCTTC,CASSVGQGDNYGYTF
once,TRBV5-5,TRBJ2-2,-,TGTGCCAGCAGCTTTATGGCTAGCGATACCGGGGAGCTGTTTTTT,CASSFMASDTGELFF
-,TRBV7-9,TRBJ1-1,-,TGTGCCAGCAGCTTCCCACTGACACTTCATGAAGCTTTCTTT,CASSFPLTLHEAFF
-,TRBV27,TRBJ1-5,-,TGTGCCAGCAGTGTTCAGGGCCCCAATCAGCCCCAGCATTTT,CASSVQGPNQPQHF
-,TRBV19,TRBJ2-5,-,TGTGCCAGTAGTATGGGGGCAGGGGTAGAGACCCAGTACTTC,CASSMGAGVETQYF
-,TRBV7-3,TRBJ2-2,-,TGTGCCAGCAGCCCCCAGCCCCAGGGGCAGGCCGGGGAGCTGTTTTTT,CASSPQPQGQAGELFF
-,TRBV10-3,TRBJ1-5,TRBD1,TGTGCCATCAGTGAGTCGACAGGGTTTCAGCCCCAGCATTTT,CAISESTGFQPQHF